This record looks at one TCR beta chain sequence and its context. The antigen remains unidentified. The sample originates from a study of cytomegalovirus exposure and HLA in healthy donors. Study-wide background: Around 85 million unique TCR sequences came from HLA-typed donors in an early release. Study-wide findings and caveats: The study found most TCR sequences rare, yet found some public TCRs in many donors.

The PCR contained 60 Vbeta and 13 Jbeta primers. Produced via immunoSEQ multiplex PCR; TCRdb's table is partial and in-frame only. This sample yields 150,000 or so clones, of which approximately 70% are seen a single time; around 6.9% belongs to the top ten. V was clipped by 5 bases and J by 1 base; unmatched bases: 6. Looked up from germline, CDR1 is SGHTA and CDR2 is FQGNSA. The CDR3 has 15 amino acids. This chain uses TRBV7-2 with TRBJ2-3; 7 nucleotides line up with TRBD2. Sequencing was carried out using PBMCs. This receptor was taken from a man aged 35-49 years in good health and CMV-seropositive. CDR3 DNA: TGTGCCAGCAGCCCAGCGGGGTACGGCACAGATACGCAGTATTTT. It is translated as CASSPAGYGTDTQYF.